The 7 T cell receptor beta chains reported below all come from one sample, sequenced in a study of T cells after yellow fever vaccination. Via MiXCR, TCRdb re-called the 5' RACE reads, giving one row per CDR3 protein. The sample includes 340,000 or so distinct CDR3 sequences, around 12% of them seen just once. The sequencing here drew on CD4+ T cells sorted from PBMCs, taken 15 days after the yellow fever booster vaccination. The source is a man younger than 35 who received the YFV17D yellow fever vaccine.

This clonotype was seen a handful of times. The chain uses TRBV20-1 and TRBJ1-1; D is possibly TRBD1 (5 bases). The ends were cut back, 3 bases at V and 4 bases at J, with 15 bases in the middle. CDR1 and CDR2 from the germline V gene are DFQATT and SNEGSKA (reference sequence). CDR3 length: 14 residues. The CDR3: CSARDRGGSTEAFF. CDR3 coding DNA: TGCAGTGCTAGGGACCGTGGGGGAAGCACTGAAGCTTTCTTT.

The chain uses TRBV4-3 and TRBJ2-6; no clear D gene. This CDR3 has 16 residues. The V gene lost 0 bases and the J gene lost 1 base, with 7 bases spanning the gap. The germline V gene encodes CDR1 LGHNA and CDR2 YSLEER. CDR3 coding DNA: TGCGCCAGCAGCCAAGAGGTGGTTTCTGGGGCCAACGTCCTGACTTTC. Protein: CASSQEVVSGANVLTF.

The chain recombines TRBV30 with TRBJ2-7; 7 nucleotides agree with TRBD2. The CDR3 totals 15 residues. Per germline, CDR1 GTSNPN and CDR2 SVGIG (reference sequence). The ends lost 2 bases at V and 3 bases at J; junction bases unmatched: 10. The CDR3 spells CAWSSGSGTYYEQYF. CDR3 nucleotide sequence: TGTGCCTGGAGTAGTGGCAGCGGGACCTACTACGAGCAGTACTTC.

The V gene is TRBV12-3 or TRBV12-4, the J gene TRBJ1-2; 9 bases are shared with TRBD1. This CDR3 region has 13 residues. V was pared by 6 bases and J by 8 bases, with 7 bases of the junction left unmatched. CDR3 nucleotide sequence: TGTGCCAGCAGGCAGACAGGGGGAAACGGCTACACCTTC. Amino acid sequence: CASRQTGGNGYTF.

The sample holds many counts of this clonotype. The CDR3: CASKLLGGANYGYTF. Here the CDR3 DNA reads TGTGCCAGCAAGCTCCTCGGGGGGGCAAACTATGGCTACACCTTC. This chain connects TRBV27 to TRBJ1-2; perhaps TRBD1 as D (6 bases). Germline V CDR1 and CDR2: MNHEY, SMNVEV (reference sequence). V was cut by 7 bases and J by 2 bases, with 17 bases left in between. This CDR3 has 15 residues.

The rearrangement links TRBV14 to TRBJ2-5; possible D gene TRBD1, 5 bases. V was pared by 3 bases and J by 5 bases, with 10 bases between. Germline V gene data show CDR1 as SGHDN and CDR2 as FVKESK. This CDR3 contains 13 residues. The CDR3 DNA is TGTGCCAGCAGCCATCAGGGTGTTGAGACCCAGTACTTC. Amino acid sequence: CASSHQGVETQYF.

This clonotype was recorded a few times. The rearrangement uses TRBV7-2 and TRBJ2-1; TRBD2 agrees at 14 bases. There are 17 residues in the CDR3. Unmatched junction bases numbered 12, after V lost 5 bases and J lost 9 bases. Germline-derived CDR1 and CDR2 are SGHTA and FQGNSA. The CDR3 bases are TGTGCCAGCAGCCGCTCGACTAGCGGGGGGGCGCCGGCTGAGCAGTTCTTC. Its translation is CASSRSTSGGAPAEQFF.